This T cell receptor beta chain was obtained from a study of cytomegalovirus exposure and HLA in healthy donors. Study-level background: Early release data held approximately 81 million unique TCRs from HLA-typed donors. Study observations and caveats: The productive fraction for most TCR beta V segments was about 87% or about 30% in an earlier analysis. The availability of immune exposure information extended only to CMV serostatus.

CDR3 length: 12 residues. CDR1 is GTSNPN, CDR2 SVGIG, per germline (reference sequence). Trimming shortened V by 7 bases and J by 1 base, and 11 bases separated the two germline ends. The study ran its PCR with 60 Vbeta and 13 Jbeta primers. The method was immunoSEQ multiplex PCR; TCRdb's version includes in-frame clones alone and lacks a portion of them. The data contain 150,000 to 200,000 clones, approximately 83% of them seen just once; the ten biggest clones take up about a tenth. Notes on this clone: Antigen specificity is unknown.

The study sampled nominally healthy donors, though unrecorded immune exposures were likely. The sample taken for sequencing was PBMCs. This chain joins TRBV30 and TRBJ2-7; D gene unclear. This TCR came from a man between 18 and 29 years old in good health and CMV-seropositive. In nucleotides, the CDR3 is TGTGCCTCGTCAGGCTCGTCCTACGAGCAGTACTTC. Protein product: CASSGSSYEQYF.